The sequence of this T cell receptor (beta chain) was determined in a study of blood T cell repertoires in COVID-19. Turning to the study itself: The United States, Italy and Spain were the sources of the acute and convalescent COVID-19 samples. Sources were T cells, B-cell-depleted T cells, or PBMCs; the material itself was cDNA or gDNA.

This clone has a single count. Per the original data handling: Nucleated cell counts were estimated from reference gene primer amplification. Here immunoSEQ multiplex PCR was the method, and the copy in TCRdb shows in-frame clones only, minus some. D and trimming were read from the DNA, whereas the V and J calls and clone size are those reported in that table. Of 310,000 or so clones listed, more than 80% are singletons. Sequenced material: peripheral blood. This TCR came from a man aged 18 to 30 who had recovered from COVID-19.

CDR3 in amino acids: CASGSSGPNEQYF. CDR3 sequence (DNA): TGTGCTAGTGGTTCGTCAGGGCCCAACGAGCAGTACTTC. V is TRBV12-5 and J is TRBJ2-7, with a tentative D call TRBD1 (5 bases). The CDR3 spans 13 residues. Germline-derived CDR1 and CDR2 are LGHNT and FRNRAP. V gave up 4 bases and J gave up 5 bases, with 12 bases separating them.